This TCR beta chain was retrieved from a study of blood T cell repertoires in COVID-19. Looking at the study overall: Specimens from acute and convalescent COVID-19 originated in the United States, Italy and Spain. Sample material is recorded as cDNA or gDNA derived from T cells, B-cell-depleted T cells, or PBMCs.

This clone was observed a handful of times. The length of the CDR3 is 15 residues. In germline, CDR1 is MNHEY, CDR2 SMNVEV (reference sequence). V was shortened by 3 bases and J by 4 bases, with 15 bases between the two germline ends. Clones were sequenced by immunoSEQ multiplex PCR, and TCRdb holds only the in-frame ones, with some missing. The table lists 200,000 or so clones, 70% to 85% of them singletons, with 6.9% in the top ten. This receptor was obtained from a human donor with acute or convalescent COVID-19. The donor label of this sample is uncertain. This chain uses TRBV27 with TRBJ1-1; D remains ambiguous. What was sequenced was peripheral blood. The CDR3 reads CASSFSPGYGTEAFF. Here the CDR3 DNA reads TGTGCCAGCAGTTTCTCGCCGGGGTATGGCACTGAAGCTTTCTTT.